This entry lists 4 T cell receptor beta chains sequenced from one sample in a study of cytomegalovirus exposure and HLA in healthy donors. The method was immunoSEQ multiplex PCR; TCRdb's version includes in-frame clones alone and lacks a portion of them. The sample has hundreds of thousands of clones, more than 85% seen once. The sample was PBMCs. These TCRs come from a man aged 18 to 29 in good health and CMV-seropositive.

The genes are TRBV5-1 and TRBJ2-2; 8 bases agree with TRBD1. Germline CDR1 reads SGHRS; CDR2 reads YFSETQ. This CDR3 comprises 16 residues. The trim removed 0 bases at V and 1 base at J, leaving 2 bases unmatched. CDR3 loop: CASSLVGTGNTGELFF. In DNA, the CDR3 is TGCGCCAGCAGCTTGGTCGGGACAGGGAACACCGGGGAGCTGTTTTTT.

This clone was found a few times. As DNA, the CDR3 is TGTGCCAGCAGTTACCGAGGTGATGACTACGAGCAGTACTTC. Translation: CASSYRGDDYEQYF. This chain uses TRBV6-6 with TRBJ2-7; no clear D. Trimming took off 2 bases at V and 3 bases at J, with 11 bases between the two ends. The germline CDR1 and CDR2 sequences are MNHNY and SVGAGI (reference sequence). The CDR3 sequence is 14 residues long.

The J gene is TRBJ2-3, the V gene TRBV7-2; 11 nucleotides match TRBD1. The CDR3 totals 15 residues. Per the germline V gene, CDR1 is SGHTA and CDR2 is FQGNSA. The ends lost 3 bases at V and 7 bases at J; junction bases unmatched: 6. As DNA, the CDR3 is TGTGCCAGCAGCTTCGGGACAGGGGGTTGGTATACGCAGTATTTT. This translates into CASSFGTGGWYTQYF.

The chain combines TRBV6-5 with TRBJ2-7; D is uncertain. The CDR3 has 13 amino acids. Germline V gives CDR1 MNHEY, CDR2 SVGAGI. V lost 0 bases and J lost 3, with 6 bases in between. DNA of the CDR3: TGTGCCAGCAGTTACTCAGGCAACTACGAGCAGTACTTC. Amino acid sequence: CASSYSGNYEQYF.